This entry lists 5 T cell receptor beta chains sequenced from one sample in a study of blood T cell repertoires in COVID-19. Clones were sequenced by immunoSEQ multiplex PCR, and TCRdb holds only the in-frame ones, with some missing. Of 130,000 to 150,000 clones in the sample, 65% to 90% were seen once. The sequenced material came from peripheral blood. These receptors all stem from a man aged 55 to 69 with active or convalescent COVID-19.

The chain links TRBV29-1 to TRBJ2-1; 7 bases map to TRBD2. With V trimmed by 3 bases and J by 2 bases, 7 bases remained unmatched. CDR3 length: 15 amino acids. Per germline, CDR1 SQVTM and CDR2 ANQGSEA. The CDR3 sequence: CSVDGSSGPYNEQFF. In DNA, the CDR3 is TGCAGCGTTGACGGGTCTAGCGGTCCCTACAATGAGCAGTTCTTC.

This rearrangement joins TRBV18 to TRBJ1-2; 9 nucleotides match TRBD1. The CDR3 totals 14 residues. CDR1 and CDR2 (germline): KGHSH, LQKENI. V trimming: 6 bases; J trimming: 5 bases; junction bases outside the gene matches: 7. CDR3 DNA: TGTGCCAGCTCCCGCGGGGGGACAGGGTATGGCTACACCTTC. Its protein is CASSRGGTGYGYTF.

V is TRBV7-2 and J is TRBJ2-5, with TRBD2 matching 12 bases. V dropped 1 base and J dropped 5; count of bases not matched to a gene: 8. The V gene's germline CDR1 is SGHTA and CDR2 FQGNSA. The CDR3 totals 17 residues. CDR3 sequence reads: CASSLVTSGSFPETQYF. CDR3 DNA: TGTGCCAGCAGCTTAGTGACTAGCGGGAGTTTCCCTGAGACCCAGTACTTC.

The rearrangement joins TRBV6-6 to TRBJ1-1; D possibly corresponds to TRBD1 (5 bases). CDR1 is MNHNY, CDR2 SVGAGI, per germline (reference sequence). The CDR3 is 14 amino acids. The V gene lost 0 bases and the J gene lost 6 bases, with 11 bases spanning the gap. The CDR3 sequence is CASSYSRGGAEAFF. Here the CDR3 DNA reads TGTGCCAGCAGTTACTCGAGGGGAGGGGCTGAAGCTTTCTTT.

This clone occurred many times. The gene calls are TRBV9 and TRBJ1-4; 9 positions match TRBD1. With V trimmed by 4 bases and J by 8 bases, 9 bases remained unmatched. CDR1 and CDR2 (germline): SGDLS, YYNGEE. The length of the CDR3 is 15 residues. CDR3 sequence: CASSKTGQGREKLFF. CDR3 bases: TGTGCCAGCAGCAAGACGGGACAGGGCCGGGAAAAACTGTTTTTT.